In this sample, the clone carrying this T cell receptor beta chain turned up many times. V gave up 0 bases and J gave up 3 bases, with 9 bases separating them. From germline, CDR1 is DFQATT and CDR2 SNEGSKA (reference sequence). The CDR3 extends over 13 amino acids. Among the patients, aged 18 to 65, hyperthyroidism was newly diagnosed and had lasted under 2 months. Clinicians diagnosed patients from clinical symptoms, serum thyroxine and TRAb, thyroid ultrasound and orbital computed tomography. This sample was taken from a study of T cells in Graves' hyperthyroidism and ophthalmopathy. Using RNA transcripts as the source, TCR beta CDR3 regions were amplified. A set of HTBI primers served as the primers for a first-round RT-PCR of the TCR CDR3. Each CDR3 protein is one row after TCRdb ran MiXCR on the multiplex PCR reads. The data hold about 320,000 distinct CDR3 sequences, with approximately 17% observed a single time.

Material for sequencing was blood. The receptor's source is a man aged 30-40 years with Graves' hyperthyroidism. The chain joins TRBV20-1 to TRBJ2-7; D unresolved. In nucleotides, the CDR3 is TGCAGTGCTAGAGATCTCCAAAGCTACGAGCAGTACTTC. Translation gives CSARDLQSYEQYF.